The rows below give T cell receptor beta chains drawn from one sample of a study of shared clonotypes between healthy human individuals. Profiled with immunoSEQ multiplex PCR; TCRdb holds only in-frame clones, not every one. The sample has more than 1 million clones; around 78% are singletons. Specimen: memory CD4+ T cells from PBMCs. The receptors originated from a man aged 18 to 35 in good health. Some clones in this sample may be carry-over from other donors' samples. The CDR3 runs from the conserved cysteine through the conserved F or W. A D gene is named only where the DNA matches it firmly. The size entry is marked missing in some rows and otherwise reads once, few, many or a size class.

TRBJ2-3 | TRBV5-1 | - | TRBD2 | TGCGCCAGCAGCTTGGAATCGGGGGGGACAGATACGCAGTATTTT | CASSLESGGTDTQYF
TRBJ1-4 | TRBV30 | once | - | TGTGCCTGGAGCACAACTAATGAAAAACTGTTTTTT | CAWSTTNEKLFF
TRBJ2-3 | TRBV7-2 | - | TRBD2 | TGTGCCAGCAGCCGCTCCAGCGGGGGGCGCCCAGATACGCAGTATTTT | CASSRSSGGRPDTQYF
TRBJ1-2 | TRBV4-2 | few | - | TGTGCCAGCAGCCAGCCAAGGGCAGGGGAGCAATATGGCTACACCTTC | CASSQPRAGEQYGYTF
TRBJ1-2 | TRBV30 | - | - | TGTGCCTGCAGACCGGGACGGGGCTACACCTTC | CACRPGRGYTF
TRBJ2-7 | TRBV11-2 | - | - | TGTGCCAGCAGCTCAGGAAGCTACGAGCAGTACTTC | CASSSGSYEQYF
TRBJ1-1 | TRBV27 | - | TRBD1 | TGTGCCAGCAGTATACAGGGGTGGGACACTGAAGCTTTCTTT | CASSIQGWDTEAFF
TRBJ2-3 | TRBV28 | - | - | TGTGCCAGCAGTCCTCCCCGGGGGAAGCGGGCCTCGGGAGATACGCAGTATTTT | CASSPPRGKRASGDTQYF
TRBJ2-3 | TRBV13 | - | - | TGTGCCAGCAGCTTAGGGCGGCGTAACACAGATACGCAGTATTTT | CASSLGRRNTDTQYF
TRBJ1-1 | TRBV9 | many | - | TGTGCCAGCAGCGTCAGCGCGGTGATAACTGAAGCTTTCTTT | CASSVSAVITEAFF
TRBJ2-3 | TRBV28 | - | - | TGTGCCAGCAGTGGGGGGCAGAGCACAGATACGCAGTATTTT | CASSGGQSTDTQYF
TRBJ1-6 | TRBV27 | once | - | TGTGCCAGCAGTTTAGGGGCAGGGGAAGGTTCACCCCTCCACTTT | CASSLGAGEGSPLHF
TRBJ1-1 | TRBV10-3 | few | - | TGTGCCATCAGCCCGACAGAGTACACTGAAGCTTTCTTT | CAISPTEYTEAFF
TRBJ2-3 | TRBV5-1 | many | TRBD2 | TGCGCCAGCAGCTTGGGGGGCGGGAGTCGTACAGATACGCAGTATTTT | CASSLGGGSRTDTQYF
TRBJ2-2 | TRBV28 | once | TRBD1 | TGTGCCAGCAGTCCAGCGACAGGGTCTTTGGGGGAGCTGTTTTTT | CASSPATGSLGELFF
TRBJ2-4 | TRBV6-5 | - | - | TGTGCCAGCAGTTACGGGAACATTCAGTACTTC | CASSYGNIQYF
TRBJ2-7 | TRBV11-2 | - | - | TGTGCCAGCAGACGGACCTACGAGCAGTACTTC | CASRRTYEQYF
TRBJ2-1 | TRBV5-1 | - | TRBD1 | TGCGCCAGCAGCTTAGTATCCGGACAGGGGTGGGTCAATGAGCAGTTCTTC | CASSLVSGQGWVNEQFF
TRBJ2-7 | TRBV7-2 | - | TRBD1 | TGTGCCAGCAGCATTGGCGGACAGGGAGAGTACGAGCAGTACTTC | CASSIGGQGEYEQYF
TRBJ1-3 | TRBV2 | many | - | TGTGCCAGCAAGGGCCAGGGCTACTCTGGAAACACCATATATTTT | CASKGQGYSGNTIYF
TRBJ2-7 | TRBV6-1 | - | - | TGTGCCAGCAGTGTCCTGGACAGTAGCCCCGTCTACGAGCAGTACTTC | CASSVLDSSPVYEQYF
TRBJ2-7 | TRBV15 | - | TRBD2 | TGTGCCACCAGCAGAGCAGCGGGATACGACGAGCAGTACTTC | CATSRAAGYDEQYF
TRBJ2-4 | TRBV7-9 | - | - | TGTGCCAGCAGCCCTGCGGGTCTAGCCAAAAACATTCAGTACTTC | CASSPAGLAKNIQYF